These T cell receptor beta chains were read from a single sample in a study of blood T cell repertoires in COVID-19. Repertoires were generated with immunoSEQ multiplex PCR, while TCRdb's copy carries only in-frame clones and drops some. Counted here are over 80,000 clones, 79% occurring once; the ten biggest clones make up about a sixth. Sequenced: peripheral blood. The receptors originated from a woman aged 80 or over with active or convalescent COVID-19. CDR3s include the opening cysteine and the closing phenylalanine or tryptophan. A D gene is named only where the DNA matches it firmly. Size tells how often a clone was seen (once, few, many) or the class of an expanded clone, and some rows leave it out.

size	D	J	V	DNA	CDR3
.	.	TRBJ1-4	TRBV6-1	TGTGCCAGCAGTGAAGGTAGTGGGGCCTACCTTTTT	CASSEGSGAYLF
.	TRBD1	TRBJ1-1	TRBV6-5	TGTGCCAGCAGGCTCGACAGGGGCGTCGAAGCTTTCTTT	CASRLDRGVEAFF
.	.	TRBJ2-5	TRBV15	TGTGCCACCAGCAGAGGAGGAGGGGCAGGGGGTGAGACCCAGTACTTC	CATSRGGGAGGETQYF
.	TRBD1	TRBJ1-4	TRBV29-1	TGCAGCGTAAAGACAGGGCAAGAAAAACTGTTTTTT	CSVKTGQEKLFF
.	TRBD2	TRBJ2-7	TRBV5-6	TGTGCCAGCAGCTTGGTGTTAGCGGGAGACTCCCCCCTCGAGCAGTACTTC	CASSLVLAGDSPLEQYF
.	.	TRBJ1-1	TRBV7-8	TGTGCCAGCAGCGTACAGGCCATGAACACTGAAGCTTTCTTT	CASSVQAMNTEAFF
.	.	TRBJ2-7	TRBV24-1	TGTGCCACCAGTGGCGTACCGGGACACCTCTCCTACGAGCAGTACTTC	CATSGVPGHLSYEQYF
.	.	TRBJ1-2	TRBV6-5	TGTGCCAGCACTCCCGGGACATGGCTCTATGGCTACACCTTC	CASTPGTWLYGYTF
.	.	TRBJ2-1	TRBV24-1	TGTGCCACCAGTGATCCGGGACACATCTACAATGAGCAGTTCTTC	CATSDPGHIYNEQFF
few	.	TRBJ1-4	TRBV28	TGTGCCAGCAGTTTTTCTACTAATGAAAAACTGTTTTTT	CASSFSTNEKLFF
few	TRBD2	TRBJ2-7	TRBV11-1	TGTGCCAGCAGCTTTCGGACTAGCGGGAGCAGGGAGCAGTACTTC	CASSFRTSGSREQYF
.	.	TRBJ2-1	TRBV4-1	TGCGCCAGCAGCCTAAGCTTCCAAATATTATACAATGAGCAGTTCTTC	CASSLSFQILYNEQFF